This TCR beta chain was sequenced in a study of OX40 agonist ivuxolimab in advanced cancers. Study-level background: The dose of intravenous ivuxolimab that patients received every 2 weeks ranged from 0.01 to 10 mg/kg.

Comments on this clone: The antigen remains undetermined.

This CDR3 spans 16 amino acids. V gave up 1 base and J gave up 2 bases, with 11 bases separating them. In germline, CDR1 is MNHNS, CDR2 SASEGT. Study observations and caveats: Also showing low normalized T-cell clonal expansion were some of the nonresponders.

Exclusion applied to patients with autoimmune disease history or systemic immunosuppression. TCRdb keeps only in-frame clones here, not all; method: immunoSEQ multiplex PCR. This repertoire shows 45,000 to 65,000 clones, 82% found once; its top ten account for about 3.7%. The receptor was isolated from an adult with an advanced solid tumor such as melanoma, head and neck, liver or kidney cancer. The sample consisted of CD4+ or CD8+ T cells sorted from blood, taken in a trial of the OX40 agonist ivuxolimab. The gene calls are TRBV6-1 and TRBJ2-2, with D possibly TRBD1 on 6 matching bases. CDR3: CASSEGTALNTGELFF. CDR3 coding DNA: TGTGCCAGCAGTGAAGGGACAGCCCTTAACACCGGGGAGCTGTTTTTT.